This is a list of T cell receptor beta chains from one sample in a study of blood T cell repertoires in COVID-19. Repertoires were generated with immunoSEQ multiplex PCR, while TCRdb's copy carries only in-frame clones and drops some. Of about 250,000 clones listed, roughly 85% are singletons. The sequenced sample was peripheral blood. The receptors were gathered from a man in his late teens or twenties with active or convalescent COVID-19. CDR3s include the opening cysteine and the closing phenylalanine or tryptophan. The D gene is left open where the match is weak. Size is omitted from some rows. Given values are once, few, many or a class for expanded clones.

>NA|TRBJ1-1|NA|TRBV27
CASSLRSNTEAFF
TGTGCCAGCAGTTTAAGGAGTAACACTGAAGCTTTCTTT
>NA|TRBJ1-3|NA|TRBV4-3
CASSQDGLSGNTIYF
TGCGCCAGCAGCCAAGACGGACTCAGCGGAAACACCATATATTTT
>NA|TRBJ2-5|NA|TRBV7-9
CASSSPSLKTRLQETQYF
TGTGCCAGCAGCTCCCCCTCCCTCAAGACTAGGCTGCAAGAGACCCAGTACTTC
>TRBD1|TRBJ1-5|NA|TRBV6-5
CASSRQGDQPQHF
TGTGCCAGCAGCCGACAGGGGGATCAGCCCCAGCATTTT
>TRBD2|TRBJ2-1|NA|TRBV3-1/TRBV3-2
CASSTPSGGPLYNEQFF
TGTGCCAGCAGCACTCCTAGCGGGGGGCCCCTTTACAATGAGCAGTTCTTC
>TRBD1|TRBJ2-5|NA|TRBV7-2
CASRRDRGQETQYF
TGTGCCAGCAGGAGGGACAGGGGTCAAGAGACCCAGTACTTC
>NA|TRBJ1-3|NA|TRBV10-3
CAINLGPGNTIYF
TGTGCCATCAACCTGGGCCCTGGAAACACCATATATTTT
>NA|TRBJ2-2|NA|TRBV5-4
CASSLTGANTGELFF
TGTGCCAGCAGCTTGACGGGAGCCAACACCGGGGAGCTGTTTTTT
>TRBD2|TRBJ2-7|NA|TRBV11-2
CARTVPASGSSSYEQYF
TGTGCCAGAACCGTACCGGCTAGCGGCTCTAGCTCCTACGAGCAGTACTTC
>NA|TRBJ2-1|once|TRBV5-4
CASSFKGGSIDNEQFF
TGTGCCAGCAGCTTCAAAGGCGGCAGTATAGACAATGAGCAGTTCTTC
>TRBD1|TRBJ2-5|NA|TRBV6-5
CASRTDRDVEETQYF
TGTGCCAGCAGAACGGACAGGGATGTAGAAGAGACCCAGTACTTC
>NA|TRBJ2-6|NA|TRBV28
CASSPLRGSGNVLTF
TGTGCCAGCAGTCCCCTCCGGGGTAGCGGTAACGTCCTGACTTTC
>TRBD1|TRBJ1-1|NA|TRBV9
CASSGGQGVRTEAFF
TGTGCCAGCAGCGGGGGACAGGGGGTGCGGACTGAAGCTTTCTTT
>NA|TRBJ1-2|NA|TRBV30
CAWVGTGAGYTF
TGTGCCTGGGTCGGGACTGGCGCTGGCTACACCTTC
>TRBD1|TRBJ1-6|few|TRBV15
CATSRSGQGNSPLHF
TGTGCCACCAGCAGATCTGGACAGGGAAATTCACCCCTCCACTTT
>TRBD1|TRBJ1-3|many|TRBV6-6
CASTPPRGQGGDTIYF
TGTGCCAGCACCCCGCCCAGGGGACAGGGAGGTGACACCATATATTTT
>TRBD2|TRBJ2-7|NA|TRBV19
CASSIGTSGNYEQYF
TGTGCCAGTAGTATCGGGACTAGCGGAAACTACGAGCAGTACTTC
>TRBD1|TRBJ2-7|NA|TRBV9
CASSPGQGAYEQYF
TGTGCCAGCAGCCCCGGACAGGGGGCATATGAGCAGTACTTC
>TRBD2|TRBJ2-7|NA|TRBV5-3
CARSLQTSGLPYEQYF
TGTGCCAGAAGTCTACAGACTAGCGGGTTACCCTACGAGCAGTACTTC
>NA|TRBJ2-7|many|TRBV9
CASSASVDSLSYEQYF
TGTGCCAGCAGCGCCTCGGTGGACAGCCTCTCCTACGAGCAGTACTTC
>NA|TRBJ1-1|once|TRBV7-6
CASSVDSLTEAFF
TGTGCCAGCAGCGTTGACAGCCTCACTGAAGCTTTCTTT
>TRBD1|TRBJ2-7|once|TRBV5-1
CASSVKEQGAMNEQYF
TGCGCCAGCAGTGTTAAGGAACAGGGGGCTATGAACGAGCAGTACTTC
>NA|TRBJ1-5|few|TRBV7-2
CASSLAGRGQPQHF
TGTGCCAGCAGTTTGGCCGGTAGGGGTCAGCCCCAGCATTTT
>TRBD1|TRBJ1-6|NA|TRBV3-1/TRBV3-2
CASSQVPPGGLLYNSPLHF
TGTGCCAGCAGCCAAGTGCCGCCAGGGGGCCTACTATATAATTCACCCCTCCACTTT
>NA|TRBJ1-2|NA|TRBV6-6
CASSSTWQGNGYTF
TGTGCCAGCAGCAGCACGTGGCAGGGGAATGGCTACACCTTC
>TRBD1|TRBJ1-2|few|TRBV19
CASSIKTGTGGFGYTF
TGTGCCAGTAGTATAAAGACGGGGACAGGGGGCTTTGGCTACACCTTC
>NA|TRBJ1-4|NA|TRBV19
CASSEGVTNEKLFF
TGTGCCAGTAGTGAGGGAGTAACTAATGAAAAACTGTTTTTT
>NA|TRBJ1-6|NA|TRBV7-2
CASSLALSGSPLHF
TGTGCCAGCAGCTTAGCGCTCAGTGGTTCACCCCTCCACTTT
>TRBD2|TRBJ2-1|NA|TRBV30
CARRGLAKGNEQFF
TGTGCCCGAAGGGGACTAGCAAAAGGCAATGAGCAGTTCTTC
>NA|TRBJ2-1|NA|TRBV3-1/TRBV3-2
CASSPFSREGSNEQFF
TGTGCCAGCAGCCCATTCTCGAGGGAAGGAAGCAATGAGCAGTTCTTC
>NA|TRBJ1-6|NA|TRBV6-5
CASSNGAGYSPLHF
TGTGCCAGCTCCAATGGGGCCGGTTATTCACCCCTCCACTTT